These T cell receptor beta chains were read from a single sample in a study of cytomegalovirus exposure and HLA in healthy donors. Using immunoSEQ multiplex PCR, the repertoire was profiled, and TCRdb retains in-frame clones only, with some absent. Among fewer than 200,000 clones listed, roughly 13% were seen once. Sequencing was performed on PBMCs. These receptors all come from a man over 45 in good health and CMV-seropositive. CDR3s include the opening cysteine and the closing phenylalanine or tryptophan. The D gene is left open where the match is weak. Part of the rows lack a size; the others show once, few, many or a class for expanded clones.

v_gene,d_gene,abundance,j_gene,CDR3aa,CDR3nt
TRBV15,NA,NA,TRBJ2-3,CATSRERWGLTDTQYF,TGTGCCACCAGCAGAGAAAGGTGGGGGCTTACAGATACGCAGTATTTT
TRBV7-6,TRBD1,NA,TRBJ1-1,CASTLGQGASTEAFF,TGTGCCAGCACCTTGGGGCAGGGGGCTTCCACTGAAGCTTTCTTT
TRBV6-5,NA,few,TRBJ1-1,CASSYSTMAEAFF,TGTGCCAGCAGTTACTCGACTATGGCTGAAGCTTTCTTT
TRBV6-6,TRBD1,NA,TRBJ2-3,CASSRQGASTDTQYF,TGTGCCAGCAGTCGACAGGGGGCTAGCACAGATACGCAGTATTTT
TRBV4-1,TRBD2,few,TRBJ2-3,CASSQIGLAGLYF,TGCGCCAGCAGCCAGATAGGACTAGCGGGTTTGTATTTT
TRBV7-9,NA,NA,TRBJ2-7,CASSSSWDTQPYEQYF,TGTGCCAGCAGTTCCTCATGGGACACCCAACCCTACGAGCAGTACTTC
TRBV5-8,NA,NA,TRBJ1-5,CASGALYSNQPQHF,TGTGCCAGCGGAGCACTTTATAGCAATCAGCCCCAGCATTTT
TRBV7-8,TRBD2,NA,TRBJ2-1,CASSTNSGGRGNEQFF,TGTGCCAGCAGCACCAATAGCGGGGGTCGTGGCAATGAGCAGTTCTTC
TRBV5-1,NA,few,TRBJ2-3,CASSLEGAGQQTDTQYF,TGCGCCAGCAGCTTGGAGGGGGCGGGGCAACAGACAGATACGCAGTATTTT
TRBV7-2,TRBD1,few,TRBJ2-1,CASSSLGRGLGDEQFF,TGTGCCAGCAGCTCCCTAGGCAGGGGGCTAGGGGATGAGCAGTTCTTC
TRBV27,TRBD1,few,TRBJ2-3,CASSFTGTGVNTQYF,TGTGCCAGCAGTTTTACCGGGACAGGGGTGAATACGCAGTATTTT
TRBV9,TRBD2,NA,TRBJ2-3,CASSPRTSGGSRTDTQYF,TGTGCCAGCAGCCCCCGGACTAGCGGGGGGTCTCGCACAGATACGCAGTATTTT
TRBV5-1,TRBD1,few,TRBJ1-2,CASSTPGQGIYGYTF,TGCGCCAGCAGCACCCCAGGACAGGGCATCTATGGCTACACCTTC
TRBV5-1,TRBD2,few,TRBJ2-1,CASSLESSGGAQFF,TGCGCCAGCAGCTTGGAGTCTAGCGGGGGGGCACAGTTCTTC